This TCR beta chain was observed in a study of T cell changes during pregnancy in multiple sclerosis. This clone was seen only a few times. CDR1 and CDR2 from the germline V gene are SGHRS and YFSETQ. Trimming removed 1 base at V and 0 bases at J, with 18 bases between. CDR3 length: 18 residues. Profiled with immunoSEQ multiplex PCR; TCRdb holds only in-frame clones, not every one. The table includes roughly 40,000 clones, 80% to 95% detected once. Specimen: CD4+ T cells from peripheral blood mononuclear cells, collected in the third trimester of pregnancy. This clonotype was sampled from a female donor with multiple sclerosis, enrolled in a pregnancy study. The chain employs TRBV5-1 and TRBJ2-3; TRBD2 is a possible D gene (5 bases). The CDR3 coding sequence is TGCGCCAGCAGCTTGAACCCTAGCCGGAATCCTAGCACAGATACGCAGTATTTT. Protein product: CASSLNPSRNPSTDTQYF.